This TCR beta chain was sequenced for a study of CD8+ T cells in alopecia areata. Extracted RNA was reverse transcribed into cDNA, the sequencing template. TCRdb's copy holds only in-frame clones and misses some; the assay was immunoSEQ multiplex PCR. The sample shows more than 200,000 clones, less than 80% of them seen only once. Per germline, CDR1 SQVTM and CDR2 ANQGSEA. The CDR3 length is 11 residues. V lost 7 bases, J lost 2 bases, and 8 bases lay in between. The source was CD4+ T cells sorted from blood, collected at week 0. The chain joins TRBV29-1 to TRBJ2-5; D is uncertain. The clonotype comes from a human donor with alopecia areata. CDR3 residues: CSAWGQETQYF. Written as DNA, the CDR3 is TGCAGCGCATGGGGTCAAGAGACCCAGTACTTC.